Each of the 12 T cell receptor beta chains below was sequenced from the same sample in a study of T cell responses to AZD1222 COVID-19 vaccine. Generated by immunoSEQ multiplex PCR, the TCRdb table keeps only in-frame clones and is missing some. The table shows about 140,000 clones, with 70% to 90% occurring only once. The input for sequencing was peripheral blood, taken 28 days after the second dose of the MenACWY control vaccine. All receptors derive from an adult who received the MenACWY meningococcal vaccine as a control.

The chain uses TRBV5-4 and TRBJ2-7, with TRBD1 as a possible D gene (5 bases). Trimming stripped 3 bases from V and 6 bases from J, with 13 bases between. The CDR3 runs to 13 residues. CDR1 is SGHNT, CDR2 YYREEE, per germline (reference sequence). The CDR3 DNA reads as TGTGCCAGCAGCTGGGCAGGGAATCCCGAGCAGTACGTC. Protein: CASSWAGNPEQYV.

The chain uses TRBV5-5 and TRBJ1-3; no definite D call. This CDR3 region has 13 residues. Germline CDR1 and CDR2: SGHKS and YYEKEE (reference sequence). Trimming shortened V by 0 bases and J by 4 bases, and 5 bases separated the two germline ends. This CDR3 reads CASSLEQGNTIYF. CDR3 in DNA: TGTGCCAGCAGCTTGGAACAAGGAAACACCATATATTTT.

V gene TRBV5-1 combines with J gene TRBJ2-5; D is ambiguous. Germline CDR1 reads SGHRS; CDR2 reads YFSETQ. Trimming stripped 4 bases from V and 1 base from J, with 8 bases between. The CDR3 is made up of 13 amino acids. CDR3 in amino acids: CASSLLTQETQYF. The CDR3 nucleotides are TGCGCCAGCAGCCTGCTTACCCAAGAGACCCAGTACTTC.

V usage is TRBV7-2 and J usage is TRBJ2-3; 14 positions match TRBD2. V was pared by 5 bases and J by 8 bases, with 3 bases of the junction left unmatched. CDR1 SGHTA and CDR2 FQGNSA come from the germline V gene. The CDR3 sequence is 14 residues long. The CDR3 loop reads CASSTGTSGSTQYF. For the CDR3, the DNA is TGTGCCAGCAGCACCGGGACTAGCGGGAGTACGCAGTATTTT.

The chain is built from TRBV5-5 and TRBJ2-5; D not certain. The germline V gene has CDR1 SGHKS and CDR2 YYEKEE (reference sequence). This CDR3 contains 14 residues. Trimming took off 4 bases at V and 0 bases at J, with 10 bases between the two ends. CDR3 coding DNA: TGTGCCAGCAGCCCCTTGGGTTACCAAGAGACCCAGTACTTC. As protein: CASSPLGYQETQYF.

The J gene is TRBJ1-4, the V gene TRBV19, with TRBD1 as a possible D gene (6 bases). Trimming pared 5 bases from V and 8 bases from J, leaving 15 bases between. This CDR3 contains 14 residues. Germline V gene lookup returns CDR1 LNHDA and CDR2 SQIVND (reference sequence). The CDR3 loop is CASSFRGDREKLFF. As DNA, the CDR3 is TGTGCCAGTAGTTTCAGGGGAGATCGGGAAAAACTGTTTTTT.

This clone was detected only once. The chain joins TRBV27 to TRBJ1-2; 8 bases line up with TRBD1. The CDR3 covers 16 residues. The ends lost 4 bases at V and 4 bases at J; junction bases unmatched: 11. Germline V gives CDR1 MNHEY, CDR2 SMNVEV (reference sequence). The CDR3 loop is CASSSTTTGAIYGYTF. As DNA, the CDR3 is TGTGCCAGCAGTTCAACCACGACAGGGGCGATCTATGGCTACACCTTC.

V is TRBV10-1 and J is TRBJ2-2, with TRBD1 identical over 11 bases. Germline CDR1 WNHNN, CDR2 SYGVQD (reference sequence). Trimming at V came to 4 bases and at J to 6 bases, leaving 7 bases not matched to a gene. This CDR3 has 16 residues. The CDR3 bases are TGCGCCAGCAGTGGCTCGGACAGGGGGCATGCCGGGGAGCTGTTTTTT. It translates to CASSGSDRGHAGELFF.

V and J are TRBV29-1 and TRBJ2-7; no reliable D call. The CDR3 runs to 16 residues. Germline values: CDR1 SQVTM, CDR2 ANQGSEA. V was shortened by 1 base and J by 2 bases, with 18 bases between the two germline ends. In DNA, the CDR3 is TGCAGCGTTGAAGGCGGAGACCCGGGTCCAACCTACGAGCAGTACTTC. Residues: CSVEGGDPGPTYEQYF.

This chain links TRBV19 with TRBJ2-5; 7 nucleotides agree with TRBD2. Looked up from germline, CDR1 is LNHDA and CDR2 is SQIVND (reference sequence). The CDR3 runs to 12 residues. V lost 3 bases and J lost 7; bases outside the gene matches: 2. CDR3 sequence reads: CASSIGEGTQYF. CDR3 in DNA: TGTGCCAGTAGTATCGGGGAGGGGACCCAGTACTTC.

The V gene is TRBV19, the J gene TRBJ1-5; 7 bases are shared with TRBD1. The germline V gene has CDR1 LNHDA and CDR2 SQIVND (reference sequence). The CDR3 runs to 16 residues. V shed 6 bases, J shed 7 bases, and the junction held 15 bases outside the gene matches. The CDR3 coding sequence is TGTGCCAGTAGCATAATGGGGGTTGCCAGGGGGCAGCCCCAGCATTTT. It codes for CASSIMGVARGQPQHF.

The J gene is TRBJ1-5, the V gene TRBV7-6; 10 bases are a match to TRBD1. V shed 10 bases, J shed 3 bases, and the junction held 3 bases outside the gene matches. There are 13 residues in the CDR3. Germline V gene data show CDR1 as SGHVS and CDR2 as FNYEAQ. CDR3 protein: CATRQGANQPQHF. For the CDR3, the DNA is TGTGCCACCAGACAGGGGGCCAATCAGCCCCAGCATTTT.